Following are 5 T cell receptor beta chains from one sample sequenced in a study of T cell responses to AZD1222 COVID-19 vaccine. The repertoire was sequenced with immunoSEQ multiplex PCR; TCRdb's copy has only in-frame clones and lacks some. The sample lists tens of thousands of clones; approximately 92% were seen once. Here the sequenced sample was peripheral blood, taken on day 0 of AZD1222 vaccination. The receptors shown here come from an adult in good health.

V and J are TRBV7-6 and TRBJ2-3; D gene unclear. Trimming left V 7 bases short and J 5 bases short, with 4 bases between. This CDR3 is 10 amino acids long. CDR1 is SGHVS and CDR2 is FNYEAQ in the germline V gene. The CDR3: CASNGDTQYF. For the CDR3, the DNA is TGTGCCAGCAATGGAGATACGCAGTATTTT.

The chain is built from TRBV2 and TRBJ1-1; no clear D gene. This CDR3 spans 12 amino acids. V lost 7 bases and J 2 bases, leaving 8 bases between the germline ends. CDR1 SNHLY and CDR2 FYNNEI come from the germline V gene. The CDR3 spells CASMYGNTEAFF. DNA for the CDR3: TGTGCCAGCATGTACGGTAACACTGAAGCTTTCTTT.

V is TRBV9 and J is TRBJ2-7, with TRBD1 as a possible D gene (8 bases). V was trimmed by 2 bases and J by 1 base, leaving 13 bases between them. Germline CDR1 reads SGDLS; CDR2 reads YYNGEE. The CDR3 runs 15 residues. The CDR3: CASSVTGGESYEQYF. In nucleotides, the CDR3 is TGTGCCAGCAGCGTTACAGGGGGGGAATCCTACGAGCAGTACTTC.

The chain combines TRBV12-3 or TRBV12-4 with TRBJ1-6; D remains ambiguous. This CDR3 is 13 amino acids long. The V gene lost 6 bases and the J gene lost 8 bases, with 11 bases spanning the gap. The CDR3 region is CASRRGGDSPLHF. The DNA of the CDR3 is TGTGCCAGCAGGAGAGGAGGCGATTCACCCCTCCACTTT.

V and J are TRBV28 and TRBJ2-6; D ambiguous. V was clipped by 6 bases and J by 0 bases, with 6 bases between them. CDR1 and CDR2 (germline): MDHEN, SYDVKM. This CDR3 spans 14 amino acids. In DNA form, the CDR3 reads TGTGCCAGCAGGGGATTCTCTGGGGCCAACGTCCTGACTTTC. Amino acids: CASRGFSGANVLTF.